The 32 T cell receptor beta chains below were found in one sample sequenced in a study of blood T cell repertoires in COVID-19. Produced via immunoSEQ multiplex PCR; TCRdb's table is partial and in-frame only. The sample records about 250,000 clones, approximately 92% being singletons. The specimen was peripheral blood. Receptor source: a middle-aged woman who had recovered from COVID-19.

The chain links TRBV25-1 to TRBJ2-7; TRBD1 matches at 9 bases. The V gene end was trimmed by 6 bases and the J gene end by 4 bases; junction bases not matched to a gene: 10. Germline V gene sequence: CDR1 MGHDK, CDR2 SYGVNS. CDR3 size: 15 residues. The CDR3 loop is CASRKTGGGKYEQYF. In nucleotides, the CDR3 is TGTGCCAGCAGGAAAACAGGGGGCGGAAAGTACGAGCAGTACTTC.

This clone is a singleton in its sample. This chain connects TRBV5-4 to TRBJ2-5; 8 bases are shared with TRBD1. V was pared by 1 base and J by 3 bases, with 5 bases of the junction left unmatched. The germline V gene has CDR1 SGHNT and CDR2 YYREEE (reference sequence). This CDR3 region has 15 residues. CDR3 sequence (DNA): TGTGCCAGCAGCTTGTGGGACAGGAGGAAAGAGACCCAGTACTTC. It yields the protein CASSLWDRRKETQYF.

V and J are TRBV4-1 and TRBJ1-4; TRBD1 aligns across 8 bases. The ends lost 0 bases at V and 15 bases at J; junction bases unmatched: 12. The CDR3 length is 15 residues. Germline V CDR1 and CDR2: MGHRA, YSYEKL. The CDR3 bases are TGCGCCAGCAGCCAAGAGGGGCAGGGGGCGTACAGGATGTTTTTT. This encodes CASSQEGQGAYRMFF.

The V call is TRBV5-4, the J call TRBJ2-1, with 7 nucleotides matching TRBD1. The V gene's germline CDR1 is SGHNT and CDR2 YYREEE (reference sequence). CDR3 length: 14 residues. V lost 4 bases, J lost 6 bases, and 7 bases stayed unmatched. The CDR3 coding sequence is TGTGCCAGCAGCCAGACAGGGCTGGGCAATGAGCAGTTCTTC. Its translation: CASSQTGLGNEQFF.

The chain uses TRBV10-3 and TRBJ1-4, with D perhaps matching TRBD1 (6 bases). V was trimmed by 4 bases and J by 11 bases, leaving 14 bases between them. Germline V lookup: CDR1 ENHRY, CDR2 SYGVKD. The CDR3 totals 13 residues. The CDR3 coding sequence is TGTGCCATCAGTGCAGGGGAACACGGGAAACTGTTTTTT. The encoded protein is CAISAGEHGKLFF.

The chain joins TRBV7-9 to TRBJ2-5, with D hard to call. Deletions cut 2 bases from V and 5 bases from J, with 15 bases between. The CDR3 length is 15 residues. From germline, CDR1 is SEHNR and CDR2 FQNEAQ (reference sequence). The CDR3 is CASSLSARPAETQYF. The CDR3 coding sequence is TGTGCCAGCAGCTTAAGCGCTCGCCCGGCCGAGACCCAGTACTTC.

The J gene is TRBJ2-5, the V gene TRBV19; 8 bases match TRBD2. Germline V gene lookup returns CDR1 LNHDA and CDR2 SQIVND (reference sequence). The ends lost 1 base at V and 1 base at J; junction bases unmatched: 5. The CDR3 is 16 residues long. CDR3 in amino acids: CASSIGLTSGQETQYF. CDR3 coding DNA: TGTGCCAGTAGTATAGGGCTTACTAGCGGCCAAGAGACCCAGTACTTC.

This sequence joins TRBV3-1 (or the pseudogene TRBV3-2) and TRBJ1-5; TRBD1 matches at 7 bases. CDR1 is LGHDT and CDR2 is YNNKEL in the germline V gene (reference sequence). The CDR3 is made up of 14 amino acids. The V and J ends lost 4 bases and 4 bases, in that order; junction bases with no gene match: 4. The CDR3 spells CASSRDSNNQPQHF. The CDR3 bases are TGTGCCAGCAGCCGGGACAGCAATAATCAGCCCCAGCATTTT.

About this clone: An end of the junction does not agree with germline; a read error may underlie this. The chain recombines TRBV30 with TRBJ2-1; D may be TRBD1 (6 bases). This CDR3 region has 13 residues. The germline gives CDR1 GTSNPN, CDR2 SVGIG (reference sequence). CDR3 nucleotide sequence: TGTGCCTGGAGTGTCAGGGGACCTCGACAAGGTGTCTTC. Translated: CAWSVRGPRQGVF.

The V gene is TRBV2, the J gene TRBJ2-1; TRBD2 is a possible D gene (6 bases). CDR3 length: 13 residues. Trimming left V 6 bases short and J 6 bases short, with 12 bases between. Germline values: CDR1 SNHLY, CDR2 FYNNEI. As DNA, the CDR3 is TGTGCCAGCAGCGGTACTAGCTCCAATGAGCAGTTCTTC. This gives the protein CASSGTSSNEQFF.

V and J are TRBV7-9 and TRBJ1-2; unclear D gene. The CDR3 loop spans 12 amino acids. V shed 4 bases and J shed 7 bases, with 10 bases lying between them. Germline CDR1 SEHNR, CDR2 FQNEAQ (reference sequence). The CDR3 coding sequence is TGTGCCAGCAGCTATGTCGCTAGTGGCTACACCTTC. This sequence encodes CASSYVASGYTF.

As DNA, the CDR3 is TGTGCCAGCAGTGATAGTCAGCCCCAGCATTTT. It codes for CASSDSQPQHF. The chain is built from TRBV2 and TRBJ1-5; D gene ambiguous. The CDR3 is made up of 11 amino acids. Germline assignment: CDR1 SNHLY and CDR2 FYNNEI. V was cut by 3 bases and J by 6 bases, with 3 bases left in between.

The gene calls are TRBV29-1 and TRBJ2-7; D not certain. The CDR3 has 11 amino acids. The ends were cut back, 8 bases at V and 3 bases at J, with 11 bases in the middle. The V gene's germline CDR1 is SQVTM and CDR2 ANQGSEA. CDR3 in amino acids: CSPTFYYEQYF. The CDR3, as DNA: TGCAGCCCTACTTTCTACTACGAGCAGTACTTC.

The chain recombines TRBV19 with TRBJ1-6; D is ambiguous. CDR1 and CDR2 (germline): LNHDA, SQIVND (reference sequence). V was trimmed by 6 bases and J by 10 bases, leaving 16 bases between them. The CDR3 totals 14 residues. CDR3 sequence: CASRSDGEGSPLHF. The CDR3 DNA is TGTGCCAGTAGATCGGACGGGGAGGGATCACCCCTCCACTTT. Full variable domain (missing parts from reference TRBV19 and TRBJ1-6): DGGITQSPKYLFRKEGQNVTLSCEQNLNHDAMYWYRQDPGQGLRLIYYSQIVNDFQKGDIAEGYSVSREKKESFPLTVTSAQKNPTAFYLCASRSDGEGSPLHFGNGTRLTVT.

The chain recombines TRBV6-6 with TRBJ2-2; no clear D. Per germline, CDR1 MNHNY and CDR2 SVGAGI (reference sequence). The CDR3 covers 13 residues. Trimming stripped 6 bases from V and 5 bases from J, with 10 bases between. The CDR3 spells CASSPPVTGELFF. As DNA, the CDR3 is TGTGCCAGCAGCCCTCCAGTAACCGGGGAGCTGTTTTTT.

In this sample, this clone turned up a few times. V gene TRBV10-1 combines with J gene TRBJ1-5; 8 nucleotides line up with TRBD1. The CDR3 spans 14 residues. Trimming cost V 10 bases and J 0 bases; bases outside gene matches: 5. CDR1 and CDR2 from the germline V gene are WNHNN and SYGVQD (reference sequence). The CDR3, as DNA: TGCGCCACCGACAGGGGCTTTAGCAATCAGCCCCAGCATTTT. Its protein is CATDRGFSNQPQHF.

V usage is TRBV30 and J usage is TRBJ1-2; TRBD1 is a possible D gene (5 bases). Trimming removed 3 bases at V and 7 bases at J, with 18 bases between. Germline CDR1 and CDR2: GTSNPN and SVGIG (reference sequence). The CDR3 loop spans 14 amino acids. In nucleotides, the CDR3 is TGTGCCTGGAGCTTAACAGGTCGCGGGGGTGGCTACACCTTC. It specifies CAWSLTGRGGGYTF.

This sequence joins TRBV11-2 and TRBJ1-6, with 7 bases identical to TRBD1. The CDR3 has 15 residues. J lost 3 bases, V lost 5 bases, and 4 bases had no gene match. Looked up from germline, CDR1 is SGHAT and CDR2 is FQNNGV. CDR3 loop: CASSLGQFYNSPLHF. In DNA, the CDR3 is TGTGCCAGCAGCCTGGGACAGTTCTATAATTCACCCCTCCACTTT.

The chain links TRBV6-5 to TRBJ2-5; a possible D gene is TRBD1 (5 bases). With 7 bases removed from V and 6 bases from J, the gap between germline ends came to 15 bases. The length of the CDR3 is 13 residues. CDR1 is MNHEY and CDR2 is SVGAGI in the germline V gene. CDR3 sequence: CASTYSGKQTQYF. CDR3 nucleotides: TGTGCCAGCACGTATTCAGGGAAACAGACCCAGTACTTC.

This chain joins TRBV9 and TRBJ2-5, with 9 bases fitting TRBD2. Unmatched junction bases numbered 4, after V lost 0 bases and J lost 4 bases. The germline V gene has CDR1 SGDLS and CDR2 YYNGEE. This CDR3 is 15 amino acids long. In DNA, the CDR3 is TGTGCCAGCAGCGTAGGAGGGCGGGGGGGAGAGACCCAGTACTTC. Translated, it gives CASSVGGRGGETQYF.

This chain joins TRBV29-1 and TRBJ1-1; possible D gene TRBD1, 5 bases. CDR3 size: 12 residues. Germline assignment: CDR1 SQVTM and CDR2 ANQGSEA. V dropped 5 bases and J dropped 7 bases, with 14 bases sitting between them. DNA of the CDR3: TGCAGCGTTCATGCAGGGCCCCTTGAAGCTTTCTTT. Translated, it gives CSVHAGPLEAFF.

V usage is TRBV12-3 or TRBV12-4 and J usage is TRBJ2-5; D perhaps matches TRBD1 (6 bases). The CDR3 consists of 13 residues. V was pared by 5 bases and J by 8 bases, with 15 bases between. The chain's CDR3 is CASSTTGWETQYF. CDR3 DNA: TGTGCCAGCAGTACTACAGGGTGGGAAACCCAGTACTTC.

V usage is TRBV5-1 and J usage is TRBJ1-2; 7 positions match TRBD1. Trimming took 5 bases from V and 0 from J; bases not matched to a gene: 10. The CDR3 spans 16 residues. Germline assignment: CDR1 SGHRS and CDR2 YFSETQ. The CDR3 is CASSPYPGTANYGYTF. The DNA of the CDR3 is TGCGCCAGCAGTCCTTACCCCGGGACAGCTAACTATGGCTACACCTTC.

This chain connects TRBV6-1 to TRBJ2-7; 10 nucleotides align to TRBD2. The CDR3 contains 15 residues. The J segment lost 4 bases and the V segment lost 3 bases, leaving 6 bases of the junction unmatched. CDR1 and CDR2 from the germline V gene are MNHNS and SASEGT. CDR3 loop: CASSDSGLAVYEQYV. DNA of the CDR3: TGTGCCAGCAGTGATAGCGGACTAGCGGTGTACGAGCAGTACGTC.

The rearrangement joins TRBV5-1 to TRBJ2-7, with D perhaps TRBD1 (5 bases). Germline assignment: CDR1 SGHRS and CDR2 YFSETQ. The CDR3 contains 16 residues. The ends were cut back, 0 bases at V and 7 bases at J, with 20 bases in the middle. The CDR3 protein is CASSLATGDTTTEQYF. The CDR3 region has the DNA TGCGCCAGCAGCTTGGCCACAGGCGATACTACTACGGAGCAGTACTTC.

The chain carries TRBV7-3 and TRBJ2-3; 12 bases line up with TRBD2. The length of the CDR3 is 16 residues. Looked up from germline, CDR1 is SGHTA and CDR2 is FQGTGA. V lost 8 bases, J lost 6 bases, and 12 bases stayed unmatched. The CDR3 loop reads CASSSLGLAGSDTQYF. CDR3 nucleotide sequence: TGTGCCAGCTCCTCCTTGGGACTAGCGGGTTCTGATACGCAGTATTTT.

This sequence joins TRBV28 and TRBJ1-5; TRBD1 might be the D (5 bases). Germline assignment: CDR1 MDHEN and CDR2 SYDVKM. CDR3 length equals 13 residues. V was clipped by 3 bases and J by 7 bases, with 10 bases between them. Written as DNA, the CDR3 is TGTGCCAGCAGTTTGGAGGGGCAACAGCCCCAGCATTTT. It encodes CASSLEGQQPQHF. Using reference TRBV28 and TRBJ1-5 for the parts outside the CDR3, the full variable domain is DVKVTQSSRYLVKRTGEKVFLECVQDMDHENMFWYRQDPGLGLRLIYFSYDVKMKEKGDIPEGYSVSREKKERFSLILESASTNQTSMYLCASSLEGQQPQHFGDGTRLSIL.

The chain links TRBV6-6 to TRBJ1-5, with 7 bases fitting TRBD1. Germline V gene sequence: CDR1 MNHNY, CDR2 SVGAGI (reference sequence). The CDR3 length is 14 residues. V lost 6 bases and J lost 7; bases outside the gene matches: 9. This CDR3 reads CASSLDRVGQPQHF. The CDR3 nucleotides are TGTGCCAGCAGCTTAGACAGGGTCGGACAGCCCCAGCATTTT.

The chain recombines TRBV6-5 with TRBJ1-2; 10 nucleotides agree with TRBD1. Germline CDR1 MNHEY, CDR2 SVGAGI. Unmatched junction bases numbered 8, after V lost 5 bases and J lost 8 bases. This CDR3 is built from 14 residues. CDR3 sequence reads: CASSPDRGRIGYTF. The CDR3 nucleotides are TGTGCCAGCAGTCCCGACAGGGGGCGGATAGGCTACACCTTC.

The V gene is TRBV7-6, the J gene TRBJ2-2, with unresolved D. Trimming shortened V by 2 bases and J by 6 bases, and 16 bases separated the two germline ends. The length of the CDR3 is 16 residues. From germline, CDR1 is SGHVS and CDR2 FNYEAQ. CDR3 coding DNA: TGTGCCAGCAGCTTATTTCCGGGTGTCGGTTCCGGGGAGCTGTTTTTT. It specifies CASSLFPGVGSGELFF.

CDR3 loop: CASSPSKTGELFF. For the CDR3, the DNA is TGTGCCAGCTCACCTAGTAAAACCGGGGAGCTGTTTTTT. The rearrangement joins TRBV18 to TRBJ2-2; D unresolved. The V end was cut by 3 bases, the J end by 5 bases, with 7 bases between. CDR1 and CDR2 from the germline V gene are KGHSH and LQKENI. This CDR3 contains 13 residues.

The table lists this clone with many counts. The chain combines TRBV7-3 with TRBJ2-3, with a possible D match to TRBD2 (7 bases). The V gene lost 3 bases and the J gene lost 1 base, with 11 bases spanning the gap. The length of the CDR3 is 15 residues. Germline V gene data show CDR1 as SGHTA and CDR2 as FQGTGA. The CDR3 bases are TGTGCCAGCAGCTTCGGGGGGCCACGCACAGATACGCAGTATTTT. Its protein product is CASSFGGPRTDTQYF.